Each of the 17 T cell receptor beta chains below was sequenced from the same sample in a study of T-cell reconstitution after alpha-beta-depleted transplantation in children. TCRbeta library construction was performed incorporating unique molecular identifiers. TCRdb called the PCR reads again in MiXCR, with one record for every CDR3 protein. The sample has roughly 300,000 distinct CDR3 sequences; more than 9% are singletons. The sequencing used peripheral blood, collected 180 days after TCRalphabeta/CD19-depleted stem cell transplant. The receptors come from a male patient under 10 years old who had a stem cell transplant for chronic granulomatous disease, so the T cells may come from the graft donor.

Ten or more counts support this clonotype. This chain links TRBV5-1 with TRBJ2-1; 8 bases match TRBD2. The CDR3 extends over 14 amino acids. CDR1 is SGHRS and CDR2 is YFSETQ in the germline V gene. V shed 2 bases, J shed 6 bases, and the junction held 4 bases outside the gene matches. CDR3 DNA sequence: TGCGCCAGCAGCTTAATAGCGGGGCTCAATGAGCAGTTCTTC. Translation gives CASSLIAGLNEQFF.

This clonotype was observed at least ten times. The chain has TRBV9 and TRBJ2-1, with 13 bases that match TRBD2. V was pared by 2 bases and J by 2 bases, with 13 bases of the junction left unmatched. The CDR3 consists of 20 residues. Germline lookup yields CDR1 SGDLS and CDR2 YYNGEE. For the CDR3, the DNA is TGTGCCAGCAGCGTGGTCCAACTAGCGGGAGGGCCTGATACCTACAATGAGCAGTTCTTC. Translation: CASSVVQLAGGPDTYNEQFF.

The V gene is TRBV10-3, the J gene TRBJ2-7; TRBD1 agrees at 8 bases. V shed 8 bases and J 2 bases; nucleotides not matched to a gene: 8. The CDR3 is made up of 14 amino acids. Germline V gene sequence: CDR1 ENHRY, CDR2 SYGVKD. The CDR3 DNA reads TGTGCCATCTCCCCCGCGACAGGGGCCTACGAGCAGTACTTC. It translates to CAISPATGAYEQYF.

In this sample, this clonotype turned up many times. This chain connects TRBV7-2 to TRBJ2-4; 7 positions agree with TRBD1. Germline V CDR1 and CDR2: SGHTA, FQGNSA. This CDR3 spans 13 amino acids. With V trimmed by 0 bases and J by 14 bases, 7 bases remained unmatched. CDR3 loop: CASSLASTGTEYF. CDR3 in DNA: TGTGCCAGCAGCTTAGCGTCGACAGGGACCGAGTACTTC. Using reference TRBV7-2 and TRBJ2-4 for the parts outside the CDR3, the full variable domain is GAGVSQSPSNKVTEKGKDVELRCDPISGHTALYWYRQSLGQGLEFLIYFQGNSAPDKSGLPSDRFSAERTGGSVSTLTIQRTQQEDSAVYLCASSLASTGTEYFGAGTRLSVL.

This clonotype was observed a handful of times. This sequence joins TRBV12-3 or TRBV12-4 and TRBJ1-5, with TRBD1 as a possible D gene (5 bases). The V end was cut by 5 bases, the J end by 3 bases, with 14 bases between. The CDR3 sequence is 15 residues long. The DNA for the CDR3 is TGTGCCAGCAGTACCTGGACAAGTAACAATCAGCCCCAGCATTTT. Translation gives CASSTWTSNNQPQHF.

This clonotype came up many times. In DNA form, the CDR3 reads TGCGCCAGCAGCTTCCTAGCGGGATACGTTAGCGAGCAGTACTTC. Its protein product is CASSFLAGYVSEQYF. The chain combines TRBV5-1 with TRBJ2-7; the match to TRBD2 covers 9 bases. V was pared by 2 bases and J by 6 bases, with 9 bases of the junction left unmatched. The CDR3 runs to 15 residues. Germline CDR1 SGHRS, CDR2 YFSETQ.

This clonotype was counted many times. The chain carries TRBV20-1 and TRBJ2-7; TRBD2 might be the D (5 bases). Germline V gene data show CDR1 as DFQATT and CDR2 as SNEGSKA (reference sequence). The ends were cut back, 1 base at V and 3 bases at J, with 13 bases in the middle. The CDR3 totals 14 residues. Here the CDR3 DNA reads TGCAGTGCTAGAGGGGGTGAGGGAATCTACGAGCAGTACTTC. Protein product: CSARGGEGIYEQYF.

In this sample, this clonotype turned up many times. V usage is TRBV24-1 and J usage is TRBJ2-3; no clear D. The CDR3 spans 15 residues. V lost 0 bases to trimming and J lost 2 bases, with 8 bases between them. Germline values: CDR1 KGHDR, CDR2 SFDVKD. CDR3 sequence (DNA): TGTGCCACCAGTGATTTGTCGGCGACCACAGATACGCAGTATTTT. Amino acid sequence: CATSDLSATTDTQYF.

Details on this clonotype: Being one base from a much bigger clone, this may be a read error. The DNA of the CDR3 is TGCAGCGCCGCGGGTTCTGGGGCCAACGTCCTGGCTTTC. Its protein is CSAAGSGANVLAF. This chain connects TRBV29-1 to TRBJ2-6; D is perhaps TRBD1 or TRBD2 (5 bases each). Germline assignment: CDR1 SQVTM and CDR2 ANQGSEA. The CDR3 has 13 amino acids.

This clonotype has at least ten counts. The chain uses TRBV5-1 and TRBJ2-3; the D gene could be TRBD1 or TRBD2 (5 bases each). V shed 4 bases and J shed 13 bases, with 16 bases lying between them. The CDR3 is 12 amino acids. Germline assignment: CDR1 SGHRS and CDR2 YFSETQ. This chain's CDR3 is CASSLPPGPEYF. CDR3 sequence (DNA): TGCGCCAGCAGCCTACCCCCGGGACCCGAGTATTTT.

As regards this clonotype: Just one base apart from a much larger clone, this may be a read error. The chain employs TRBV12-3 or TRBV12-4 and TRBJ2-3; the D gene is possibly TRBD2 (6 bases). There are 15 residues in the CDR3. V was clipped by 6 bases and J by 1 base, with 14 bases between them. This chain's CDR3 is CASREGRFGTDTQYF. CDR3 DNA sequence: TGTGCCAGCAGAGAGGGGAGGTTCGGCACAGATACGCAGTATTTT.

At least ten counts were recorded for this clonotype. The chain carries TRBV20-1 and TRBJ1-2; TRBD1 matches at 8 bases. V was clipped by 6 bases and J by 7 bases; unmatched bases: 7. Germline assignment: CDR1 DFQATT and CDR2 SNEGSKA (reference sequence). The CDR3 covers 12 residues. CDR3 nucleotide sequence: TGCAGTGCAAGCCGACAGGGGTCTGGCTACACCTTC. It is translated as CSASRQGSGYTF.

About this clonotype itself: The conserved final phenylalanine or tryptophan is absent from the CDR3, which likely points to a read error. V and J are TRBV13 and TRBJ2-1; D is unresolved. The ends were cut back, 4 bases at V and 2 bases at J, with 0 bases in the middle. Germline V gives CDR1 PRHDT, CDR2 FYEKMQ (reference sequence). The CDR3 length is 11 residues. CDR3 nucleotide sequence: TGTGCCAGCAGCTCCTACAATGAGCAGTTCCTC. This gives the protein CASSSYNEQFL.

The sample holds many counts of this clonotype. The CDR3 sequence is CATSRDRGAYNEQFF. CDR3 nucleotides: TGTGCCACCAGCAGGGATCGGGGTGCCTACAATGAGCAGTTCTTC. The rearrangement uses TRBV15 and TRBJ2-1; perhaps TRBD2 as D (5 bases). Germline CDR1 reads LNHNV; CDR2 reads YYDKDF (reference sequence). Between the trimmed V and J ends, which lost 3 bases and 2 bases, there was a span of 11 bases. The CDR3 runs 15 residues.

This clonotype was recorded many times. V and J are TRBV9 and TRBJ2-7; 9 bases fit TRBD2. This CDR3 is 15 amino acids long. From germline, CDR1 is SGDLS and CDR2 YYNGEE. J was trimmed by 1 base and V by 4 bases; bases with no gene match: 6. CDR3 coding DNA: TGTGCCAGCAGCCCAACAGCGGGAGGTTCCTACGAGCAGTACTTC. It specifies CASSPTAGGSYEQYF.

This clonotype was seen ten or more times. The chain is built from TRBV28 and TRBJ1-2; D gene unclear. The CDR3 contains 15 residues. Germline CDR1 and CDR2: MDHEN and SYDVKM. The germline V and J ends were trimmed by 2 bases and 1 base, with 11 bases remaining between them. Written as DNA, the CDR3 is TGTGCCAGCAGTTTAGGCTGGGAGAGTAACTATGGCTACACCTTC. Its translation: CASSLGWESNYGYTF.

This clonotype has at least ten counts. This chain uses TRBV5-1 with TRBJ2-7; D remains unclear. This CDR3 has 13 amino acids. Trimming stripped 3 bases from V and 0 bases from J, with 7 bases between. CDR1 and CDR2 from the germline V gene are SGHRS and YFSETQ. Here the CDR3 reads CASSSFSSYEQYF. DNA for the CDR3: TGCGCCAGCAGCTCCTTTAGCTCCTACGAGCAGTACTTC.